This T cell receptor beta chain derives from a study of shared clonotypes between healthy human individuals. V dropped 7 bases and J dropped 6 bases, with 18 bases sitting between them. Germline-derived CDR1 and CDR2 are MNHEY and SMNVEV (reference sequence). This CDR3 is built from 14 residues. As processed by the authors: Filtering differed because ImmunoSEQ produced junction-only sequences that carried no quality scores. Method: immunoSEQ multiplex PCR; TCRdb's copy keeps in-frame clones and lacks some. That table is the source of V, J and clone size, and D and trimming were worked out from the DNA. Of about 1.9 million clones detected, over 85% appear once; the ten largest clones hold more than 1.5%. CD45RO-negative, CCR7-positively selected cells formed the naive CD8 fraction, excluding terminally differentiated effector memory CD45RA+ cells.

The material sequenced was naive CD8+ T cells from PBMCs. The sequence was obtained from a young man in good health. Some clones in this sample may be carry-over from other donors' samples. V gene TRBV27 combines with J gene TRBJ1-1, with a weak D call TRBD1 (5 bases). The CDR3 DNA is TGTGCCAGCACCATAAGCGGGGGGGGAGCTGAAGCTTTCTTT. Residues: CASTISGGGAEAFF.